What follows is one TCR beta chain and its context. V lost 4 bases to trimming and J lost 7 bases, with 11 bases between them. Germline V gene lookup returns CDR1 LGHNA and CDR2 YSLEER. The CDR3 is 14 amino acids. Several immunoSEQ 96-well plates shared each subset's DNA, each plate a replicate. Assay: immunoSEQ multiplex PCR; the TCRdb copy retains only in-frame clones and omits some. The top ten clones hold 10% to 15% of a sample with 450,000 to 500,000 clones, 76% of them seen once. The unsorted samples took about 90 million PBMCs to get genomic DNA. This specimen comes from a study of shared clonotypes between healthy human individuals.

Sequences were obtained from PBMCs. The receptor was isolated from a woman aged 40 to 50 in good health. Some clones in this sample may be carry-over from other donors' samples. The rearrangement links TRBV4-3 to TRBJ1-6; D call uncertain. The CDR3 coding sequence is TGCGCCAGCAGCCCCGCACACTTGAATTCACCCCTCCACTTT. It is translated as CASSPAHLNSPLHF.